The present T cell receptor beta chain was sequenced within a study of cytomegalovirus exposure and HLA in healthy donors. PCR involved 60 Vbeta and 13 Jbeta primers. Libraries were prepared by immunoSEQ multiplex PCR; TCRdb keeps only in-frame clonotypes and omits some of them. This sample has 100,000 to 150,000 clones; more than 75% occur once, and the top ten carry about 1.5%. The CDR3 runs 13 residues. The V end was cut by 0 bases, the J end by 4 bases, with 7 bases between. Germline V gene data show CDR1 as LNHNV and CDR2 as YYDKDF (reference sequence). This clone was recorded once. This TCR was recovered from a female donor in good health and CMV-seronegative. The chain has TRBV15 and TRBJ2-7; D may be TRBD2 (5 bases). Sequenced sample: PBMCs. The CDR3 here is CATSRDREYEQYF. The CDR3 DNA is TGTGCCACCAGCAGAGATAGGGAGTACGAGCAGTACTTC.